One and the same sample provided the 27 T cell receptor delta chains below, sequenced in a study of γδ T cells in repeated Plasmodium falciparum infection. Bulk repertoires came from Vgamma9/Vdelta2+ or Vdelta2-negative gammadelta T cells flow-sorted from PBMC. TCRdb reanalysed the multiplex PCR reads via CATT. The profile shows tens of thousands of delta-chain clones, roughly 1.5% of them singletons. Sequenced: gamma-delta T cells from blood. These receptors originate from a pool of human donors (malaria-infected and uninfected, not separated).

Of note for this clone: TCRdb's listed protein matches a much larger clone and diverges from this DNA's translation at residue 5, likely through a read error; the protein shown comes from the DNA. The CDR3 bases are TGTGCTCTTGGGGGACATTACGTCTCGGGGGATATTGATACCGATAAACTCATCTTT. Its protein product is CALGGHYVSGDIDTDKLIF. This chain uses TRDV1 with TRDJ1, with TRDD3 identical over 8 bases. The J gene was not available in TCRdb and was assigned here by matching the DNA to germline segments. The CDR3 is 19 amino acids. The J segment lost 2 bases and the V segment lost 4 bases, leaving 18 bases of the junction unmatched. Germline V gene sequence: CDR1 TSWWSYY, CDR2 QGS.

This clone was seen a handful of times. The TCRdb protein comes from a much larger clone and disagrees with this DNA's translation at residue 17, likely due to a read error; the protein given here is derived from the DNA. The J gene has no call, while the V gene is TRDV1; TRDD3, the table's D call, was not compared with the DNA. The CDR3 has 19 amino acids. Germline CDR1 is TSWWSYY and CDR2 is QGS. CDR3 nucleotide sequence: TGTGCTCTTGGGGAACCTATGCTCCCCCTGGGGGTCGACACCGATAAACCCATCTTT. Its protein product is CALGEPMLPLGVDTDKPIF.

This clone was detected only a few times. This sequence is one base from a far larger clone and is likely a read error. The same CDR3 can be traced to other DNA sequences in this sample. This chain uses TRDV2 with TRDJ1; no definite D call. The length of the CDR3 is 14 residues. V dropped 3 bases and J dropped 3 bases, with 13 bases sitting between them. The germline V gene encodes CDR1 GEAIGNYY and CDR2 EKD. The CDR3 spells CACDFPSLPDKLIF. In DNA, the CDR3 is TGTGCCTGTGACTTCCCCTCTCTTCCCGATAAACTCATCTTT.

A note on this clone: TCRdb's entry gives the protein of a much larger clone, which mismatches this DNA's translation at residue 9, likely from a read error; the protein reported here is translated from the DNA. The gene calls are TRDV1 and TRDJ1; unclear D gene. Because TCRdb records no J gene, it was assigned here through a match of the DNA to germline. V dropped 4 bases and J dropped 0 bases, with 12 bases sitting between them. CDR1 TSWWSYY and CDR2 QGS come from the germline V gene. The CDR3 covers 15 residues. The CDR3 spells CALGAPTPHTDKLIF. CDR3 bases: TGTGCTCTTGGGGCCCCGACCCCGCACACCGATAAACTCATCTTT.

This clone was observed many times. CDR3 amino acids: CALGEIQSQGGWGMLYTDKLIF. The CDR3 region has the DNA TGTGCTCTTGGGGAAATACAATCACAAGGGGGTTGGGGGATGCTATACACCGATAAACTCATCTTT. The chain employs TRDV1 and TRDJ1; TRDD3 matches 8 bases. This CDR3 is 22 amino acids long. Germline CDR1 reads TSWWSYY; CDR2 reads QGS. J lost 0 bases, V lost 2 bases, and 23 bases had no gene match.

This clone showed up just a few times. The TCRdb record carries a much larger clone's protein, which differs from this DNA's translation at residue 13; a read error is the likely cause, and the protein listed here is the DNA translation. The V and J genes are TRDV1 and TRDJ1, with TRDD3 matching over 8 bases. TCRdb carries no J gene annotation; the J gene was assigned here by matching the DNA with germline. V lost 4 bases and J lost 5; bases outside the gene matches: 27. CDR3 length equals 21 residues. Germline CDR1 TSWWSYY, CDR2 QGS. The CDR3 sequence: CALGGASPSLLGGFSEDKLIF. The DNA of the CDR3 is TGTGCTCTTGGGGGCGCCTCTCCTTCCCTACTGGGGGGTTTTTCCGAGGATAAACTCATCTTT.

Turning to this clone: TCRdb's entry gives the protein of a much larger clone, which mismatches this DNA's translation at residue 8, likely from a read error; the protein reported here is translated from the DNA. The chain recombines TRDV1 with TRDJ1, with TRDD3 matching over 9 bases. The J gene is absent in TCRdb and was assigned here via DNA matching to germline. The CDR3 spans 21 residues. V dropped 1 base and J dropped 0; count of bases not matched to a gene: 18. Germline V gene lookup returns CDR1 TSWWSYY and CDR2 QGS. CDR3 in DNA: TGTGCTCTTGGGGAACCGGAATCCCGCGTACTGGGGGAATTTTACACCGATAAACTCATCTTT. It codes for CALGEPESRVLGEFYTDKLIF.

This clone was observed a handful of times. This likely came from a read error, as a far larger clone is one base away. Other DNA sequences within the sample encode an identical CDR3. The chain has TRDV1 and TRDJ1, with TRDD3 identical over 12 bases. Germline values: CDR1 TSWWSYY, CDR2 QGS. The CDR3 runs to 25 residues. V dropped 2 bases and J dropped 5; count of bases not matched to a gene: 33. CDR3 sequence (DNA): TGTGCTCTTGGGGAAAAGGCCTTCCTACACCTTCCGTACTGGGGGATACTCGCACGCACTGATAAACTCATCTTT. Its protein is CALGEKAFLHLPYWGILARTDKLIF.

With regard to this clone: TCRdb assigns this DNA the protein of a much larger clone, which departs from its translation at residue 3; this likely reflects a read error, and the protein shown comes from translating the DNA. The chain joins TRDV2 to TRDJ3, with 13 positions matching TRDD3. No J gene was available from TCRdb, and it was assigned here by a germline match of the DNA. This CDR3 has 17 residues. From germline, CDR1 is GEAIGNYY and CDR2 EKD. This CDR3 reads CARDWGIRGWDTRQMFF. Written as DNA, the CDR3 is TGTGCCCGTGACTGGGGGATACGCGGCTGGGACACCCGACAGATGTTTTTC.

This clone came up many times. The likely explanation is a read error, given a far larger clone one base away. The chain combines TRDV1 with TRDJ1, with D uncertain. The J gene was not available in TCRdb and was assigned here by matching the DNA to germline segments. The CDR3 is 14 amino acids. Germline V lookup: CDR1 TSWWSYY, CDR2 QGS. CDR3 sequence: CALGERMYTDKLIF. CDR3 DNA sequence: TGTGCTCTTGGTGAACGGATGTACACCGATAAACTCATCTTT.

This clone was picked up many times. This DNA translates differently at residue 13 from the TCRdb protein, which is that of a much larger clone; a read error is likely, and the protein shown is the DNA's own translation. The V gene call reads TRDV1; no J gene was called; no check of the table's D call, TRDD3, against the DNA was made. Germline loops: CDR1 TSWWSYY, CDR2 QGS. This CDR3 is 15 amino acids long. The CDR3 is CALGELPPSYDKPIF. The CDR3 nucleotides read TGTGCTCTTGGGGAGCTCCCTCCTTCCTACGATAAACCCATCTTT.

At least ten counts were recorded for this clone. In the same sample, other DNA sequences code for this CDR3. The chain recombines TRDV2 with TRDJ1; 11 nucleotides match TRDD3. V lost 1 base and J lost 2; bases outside the gene matches: 5. The CDR3 totals 16 residues. Germline V gene sequence: CDR1 GEAIGNYY, CDR2 EKD. In DNA form, the CDR3 reads TGTGCCTGTGACACACTGGGGGATAGTAGAACCGATAAACTCATCTTT. It specifies CACDTLGDSRTDKLIF.

This clone showed up just a few times. The protein recorded in TCRdb matches a much larger clone and deviates from this DNA's translation at residue 5, suggesting a read error; the protein here is obtained by translating the DNA. The chain links TRDV2 to TRDJ1; 10 nucleotides match TRDD3. Germline CDR1 reads GEAIGNYY; CDR2 reads EKD. V shed 3 bases and J 0 bases; nucleotides not matched to a gene: 15. This CDR3 contains 19 residues. The CDR3 nucleotides read TGTGCCTGTGACTCCTTTTCCTACGGGGGATACGGGTACACCGATAAACTCATCTTT. Translation: CACDSFSYGGYGYTDKLIF.

The genes are TRDV1 and TRDJ3; 12 nucleotides agree with TRDD3. TCRdb leaves out the J gene; it was filled in here by matching the DNA to germline. The germline CDR1 and CDR2 sequences are TSWWSYY and QGS. The ends lost 3 bases at V and 0 bases at J; junction bases unmatched: 12. The CDR3 has 22 residues. This CDR3 is CALGDPFLLGDTSSWDTRQMFF. Here the CDR3 DNA reads TGTGCTCTTGGGGACCCCTTCCTACTGGGGGATACCAGCTCCTGGGACACCCGACAGATGTTTTTC.

As to this clone: The protein TCRdb lists belongs to a much larger clone and differs from this DNA's translation at residue 11, which points to a read error; the protein shown is made from the DNA. The V and J genes are TRDV1 and TRDJ2; 7 nucleotides line up with TRDD3. TCRdb carries no J gene annotation; the J gene was assigned here by matching the DNA with germline. Trimming at V came to 0 bases and at J to 5 bases, leaving 15 bases not matched to a gene. The germline gives CDR1 TSWWSYY, CDR2 QGS. The CDR3 contains 19 residues. The CDR3 nucleotides read TGTGCTCTTGGGGAACTAGATCGTCCTGGGGGTACAGTCACAGCACAACTCTTCTTT. Translating it yields CALGELDRPGGTVTAQLFF.

This clone showed up many times. This rearrangement joins TRDV1 to TRDJ1, with D possibly being TRDD3 (5 bases). V lost 10 bases, J lost 2 bases, and 32 bases lay in between. The CDR3 spans 19 residues. Germline-derived CDR1 and CDR2 are TSWWSYY and QGS. In DNA, the CDR3 is TGTGCTCCCCCGCTGTACAGGAGGATAGGGCGAGGTTCTACCGATAAACTCATCTTT. Encoded protein: CAPPLYRRIGRGSTDKLIF.

This clone has more than one count but fewer than ten. TCRdb's protein, taken from a much larger clone, differs from this DNA's translation at residue 14, likely owing to a read error; the protein displayed comes from the DNA. The rearrangement joins TRDV1 to TRDJ1; a possible D gene is TRDD2 (6 bases). TCRdb is silent on the J gene; assignment here came from matching the DNA to germline. The CDR3 has 19 amino acids. Trimming removed 2 bases from V and 3 bases from J, with 25 bases in between. CDR1 TSWWSYY and CDR2 QGS come from the germline V gene. CDR3 loop: CALGEISYVGIKWADKLIF. The DNA of the CDR3 is TGTGCTCTTGGGGAAATATCCTACGTAGGGATTAAGTGGGCCGATAAACTCATCTTT.

This clone has more than one count but fewer than ten. TCRdb attributes to this sequence the protein of a much larger clone, which differs from the DNA translation at residue 14; a read error is likely, and the protein displayed is translated from the DNA. This chain links TRDV1 with TRDJ1; D unclear. The J gene, missing from TCRdb, was assigned here through DNA to germline matching. The CDR3 has 17 residues. Germline CDR1 reads TSWWSYY; CDR2 reads QGS. CDR3 loop: CALGDRRVLMYTDELIF. Here the CDR3 DNA reads TGTGCTCTTGGGGACAGAAGGGTACTGATGTACACCGATGAACTCATCTTT.

This clone was seen only a few times. The protein TCRdb gives is from a much larger clone and does not agree with this DNA's translation at residue 23, likely a read error; the protein shown here comes from the DNA. TRDV1 is the V gene, and the J gene was not called; TRDD3 is the table's D call and was not checked against the DNA. CDR1 is TSWWSYY, CDR2 QGS, per germline. The CDR3 totals 24 residues. The CDR3 nucleotides are TGTGCTCTTGGGGAAAGGCCCTACCTTCCAACTGGGGGATACTTCTCCTGGGACACCCGACAGATGATTTTC. Protein product: CALGERPYLPTGGYFSWDTRQMIF.

This clone has just a few counts. This DNA's translation differs at residue 6 from TCRdb's protein, which comes from a much larger clone; a read error is likely, and the protein shown is translated from the DNA. In nucleotides, the CDR3 is TGTGCTCTTGGGGCCGTACTGAGGGGAAGACCGTACACCGATAAACTCATCTTT. This gives the protein CALGAVLRGRPYTDKLIF. This rearrangement joins TRDV1 to TRDJ1; maybe TRDD3 (5 bases). Since TCRdb gives no J gene, matching the DNA to germline was used here to assign it. The V gene's germline CDR1 is TSWWSYY and CDR2 QGS. This CDR3 region has 18 residues. V was shortened by 4 bases and J by 0 bases, with 21 bases between the two germline ends.

This clone has more than one count but fewer than ten. The protein that TCRdb holds for this DNA derives from a much larger clone and differs from the translated DNA at residue 5, which likely indicates a read error; the protein shown here is translated from the DNA. The rearrangement joins TRDV1 to TRDJ1; 13 bases match TRDD3. Unmatched junction bases numbered 19, after V lost 5 bases and J lost 4 bases. The germline CDR1 and CDR2 sequences are TSWWSYY and QGS. The CDR3 length is 20 residues. In DNA form, the CDR3 reads TGTGCTCTTGGGCTCGACTTCTACTGGGGGATACGGAAAGGGGGCGATAAACTCATCTTT. As protein: CALGLDFYWGIRKGGDKLIF.

This clone was detected a few times. A far larger clone is one nucleotide away, so this likely arose from a read error. The same CDR3 arises from other DNA sequences in this sample as well. The CDR3 region is CALGDPIFLQGDNRADSWDTRQMFF. CDR3 nucleotides: TGTGCTCTTGGGGATCCGATTTTCCTACAGGGGGATAACCGTGCGGACTCCTGGGACACCCGACAGATGTTTTTC. V usage is TRDV1 and J usage is TRDJ3; D is perhaps TRDD3 (8 bases). Germline values: CDR1 TSWWSYY, CDR2 QGS. Trimming removed 3 bases at V and 0 bases at J, with 33 bases between. The CDR3 covers 25 residues.

This clone showed up many times. J is TRDJ3 and V is TRDV2; perhaps TRDD3 as D (6 bases). CDR1 is GEAIGNYY, CDR2 EKD, per germline. The CDR3 length is 20 residues. Trimming took 0 bases from V and 0 from J, leaving 17 bases between them. The CDR3 protein is CACDTGWGSSFSWDTRQMFF. CDR3 sequence (DNA): TGTGCCTGTGACACCGGCTGGGGCTCGTCTTTCTCCTGGGACACCCGACAGATGTTTTTC.

Remarks on this clone: This DNA translates differently at residue 12 from the TCRdb protein, which is that of a much larger clone; a read error is likely, and the protein shown is the DNA's own translation. This rearrangement joins TRAV38-2/DV8 to TRDJ1, with D maybe TRDD3 (6 bases). TCRdb supplies no J gene; here it was assigned by aligning the nucleotide sequence to germline. This CDR3 contains 22 residues. V was trimmed by 0 bases and J by 3 bases, leaving 33 bases between them. Germline V gene data show CDR1 as TSESDYY and CDR2 as QEAYKQQN. CDR3 region: CAYRSASSPTVRGEGFPDKLIF. The CDR3 DNA sequence: TGTGCTTATAGGAGCGCGTCTTCCCCTACCGTACGGGGGGAGGGATTTCCCGATAAACTCATCTTT.

This clone was picked up many times. The V gene is TRDV1, the J gene TRDJ1, with 9 positions matching TRDD2. Matching the DNA to germline supplied the J gene, which TCRdb does not give. Trimming cost V 4 bases and J 2 bases; bases outside gene matches: 23. The germline V gene has CDR1 TSWWSYY and CDR2 QGS. The CDR3 runs 21 residues. The CDR3 reads CALGALPTAVPSVGDTDKLIF. CDR3 bases: TGTGCTCTTGGGGCCCTTCCTACCGCTGTACCCTCTGTAGGGGATACCGATAAACTCATCTTT.

This clone has ten or more counts. The protein TCRdb gives is from a much larger clone and does not agree with this DNA's translation at residue 11, likely a read error; the protein shown here comes from the DNA. V gene TRDV2 combines with J gene TRDJ1, with D possibly matching TRDD3 (5 bases). This CDR3 has 17 amino acids. With 3 bases removed from V and 1 base from J, the gap between germline ends came to 20 bases. Germline loops: CDR1 GEAIGNYY, CDR2 EKD. This CDR3 reads CACDSLQAGGRTDKLIF. CDR3 DNA: TGTGCCTGTGACTCCCTGCAAGCGGGGGGGCGCACCGATAAACTCATCTTT.

About this clone: TCRdb's entry gives the protein of a much larger clone, which mismatches this DNA's translation at residue 12, likely from a read error; the protein reported here is translated from the DNA. The rearrangement links TRDV1 to TRDJ1; 11 bases map to TRDD3. Per germline, CDR1 TSWWSYY and CDR2 QGS. V shed 5 bases and J 1 base; nucleotides not matched to a gene: 12. The CDR3 totals 18 residues. Here the CDR3 reads CALGKPYWGIASTDKLIF. The CDR3 region has the DNA TGTGCTCTTGGGAAACCGTACTGGGGGATAGCGAGCACCGATAAACTCATCTTT.